These 27 T cell receptor beta chains originate from one sample sequenced in a study of PD-1 blockade in classical Hodgkin lymphoma. Brentuximab vedotin exposure varied among the patients, all of whom had relapsed after autologous stem cell transplantation. The data were produced by immunoSEQ multiplex PCR, yet TCRdb's version contains in-frame clones alone and is incomplete. The sample lists some 62,000 clones, 70% to 90% seen once, with approximately 12% in the top ten. The sequenced sample was peripheral blood mononuclear cells (PBMCs), obtained at baseline. The origin of the receptors is a human donor with classical Hodgkin lymphoma.

V is TRBV4-2 and J is TRBJ2-3; D is uncertain. The CDR3 contains 14 residues. CDR1 and CDR2 (germline): LGHNA, YNFKEQ. Trimming took 1 base from V and 2 from J, leaving 7 bases between them. DNA for the CDR3: TGTGCCAGCAGCCAAGGAGGCACCACAGATACGCAGTATTTT. Protein: CASSQGGTTDTQYF.

The gene calls are TRBV27 and TRBJ1-2, with TRBD1 identical over 7 bases. The ends lost 5 bases at V and 7 bases at J; junction bases unmatched: 10. This CDR3 is built from 14 residues. CDR1 is MNHEY and CDR2 is SMNVEV in the germline V gene (reference sequence). The chain's CDR3 is CASSAYRGPGGYTF. The CDR3 DNA follows: TGTGCCAGCAGTGCATACAGGGGACCCGGTGGCTACACCTTC.

V usage is TRBV6-6 and J usage is TRBJ2-4; a weak D match, TRBD2 (5 bases). Trimming pared 5 bases from V and 1 base from J, leaving 15 bases between. From germline, CDR1 is MNHNY and CDR2 SVGAGI (reference sequence). The CDR3 is 16 residues long. CDR3 sequence: CASSHRGLGAKNIQYF. The CDR3 DNA reads as TGTGCCAGCAGTCACCGAGGGTTAGGGGCCAAAAACATTCAGTACTTC.

This rearrangement joins TRBV7-9 to TRBJ2-1; 11 positions match TRBD1. Germline loops: CDR1 SEHNR, CDR2 FQNEAQ (reference sequence). V lost 2 bases and J lost 8; bases outside the gene matches: 5. The CDR3 is made up of 15 amino acids. The CDR3 is CASSLSGTGGDEQFF. Written as DNA, the CDR3 is TGTGCCAGCAGCTTAAGCGGGACAGGGGGGGATGAGCAGTTCTTC.

The chain has TRBV7-8 and TRBJ2-5; no clear D. CDR3 length: 15 residues. Deletions cut 1 base from V and 4 bases from J, with 13 bases between. CDR1 and CDR2 (germline): SGHVS, FQNEAQ. DNA of the CDR3: TGTGCCAGCAGCTTAGAGGGCAGGCGGCTAGAGACCCAGTACTTC. This encodes CASSLEGRRLETQYF.

J is TRBJ2-5 and V is TRBV11-3; D may be TRBD1 or TRBD2 (5 bases each). V shed 6 bases and J shed 5 bases, with 16 bases lying between them. The CDR3 runs 14 residues. Germline CDR1 and CDR2: SGHNT and YENEEA. CDR3 amino acids: CASSRGHGGETQYF. For the CDR3, the DNA is TGTGCCAGCAGTCGCGGACACGGCGGGGAGACCCAGTACTTC.

This sequence joins TRBV9 and TRBJ2-1; 7 nucleotides agree with TRBD2. The germline V gene has CDR1 SGDLS and CDR2 YYNGEE. The CDR3 sequence is 16 residues long. The ends lost 2 bases at V and 1 base at J; junction bases unmatched: 6. The CDR3 sequence is CASSVSGGRSYNEQFF. The CDR3 DNA is TGTGCCAGCAGCGTTTCCGGGGGGAGATCCTACAATGAGCAGTTCTTC.

The chain recombines TRBV11-3 with TRBJ1-2, with 10 bases lining up with TRBD1. The CDR3 covers 13 residues. From germline, CDR1 is SGHNT and CDR2 YENEEA. Germline trimming cut 8 bases from V and 5 bases from J; bases unmatched to any gene: 5. The CDR3 region has the DNA TGTGCCAGCTCGTGGACAGGGGGATATGGCTACACCTTC. Translated: CASSWTGGYGYTF.

This chain links TRBV5-1 with TRBJ2-1, with 15 positions matching TRBD2. V lost 4 bases and J lost 3; bases outside the gene matches: 2. CDR3 length: 16 amino acids. Germline loops: CDR1 SGHRS, CDR2 YFSETQ. CDR3 coding DNA: TGCGCCAGCAGCAGGGGACTAGCGGGGGGCTACAATGAGCAGTTCTTC. This gives the protein CASSRGLAGGYNEQFF.

CDR3 coding DNA: TGCGCCAGCCAGACAGGGGCGAACACTGAAGCTTTCTTT. Translated, it gives CASQTGANTEAFF. The V call is TRBV4-1, the J call TRBJ1-1; 8 bases align to TRBD1. The V gene's germline CDR1 is MGHRA and CDR2 YSYEKL. V lost 8 bases to trimming and J lost 1 base; unmatched junction nucleotides: 3. This CDR3 contains 13 residues.

The chain has TRBV7-3 and TRBJ1-1, with D perhaps matching TRBD1 (6 bases). Trimming left V 1 base short and J 11 bases short, with 17 bases between. Per the germline V gene, CDR1 is SGHTA and CDR2 is FQGTGA. The CDR3 contains 14 residues. The DNA of the CDR3 is TGTGCCAGCAGCTTAAGTCCCGTGGGGGCGAGGGCTTTCTTT. It codes for CASSLSPVGARAFF.

For this clone: At the DNA level, this CDR3 is encoded by other sequences in the same sample as well. This sequence joins TRBV5-6 and TRBJ2-7; D gene uncertain. The germline V and J ends were trimmed by 2 bases and 4 bases, with 4 bases remaining between them. Germline CDR1 SGHDT, CDR2 YYEEEE. The CDR3 has 11 residues. The CDR3, as DNA: TGTGCCAGCAGCTTAGGATACGAGCAGTACTTC. This gives the protein CASSLGYEQYF.

J is TRBJ1-2 and V is TRBV6-5, with D possibly matching TRBD1 (6 bases). Per germline, CDR1 MNHEY and CDR2 SVGAGI. V was cut by 4 bases and J by 8 bases, with 20 bases left in between. CDR3 size: 15 residues. The CDR3 sequence is CASSSGIGGLNGYTF. The CDR3 coding sequence is TGTGCCAGCAGTTCTGGGATCGGGGGCCTTAACGGCTACACCTTC.

The chain is built from TRBV7-9 and TRBJ2-1, with D uncertain. CDR3 length: 12 residues. Germline-derived CDR1 and CDR2 are SEHNR and FQNEAQ (reference sequence). Trimming stripped 1 base from V and 9 bases from J, with 7 bases between. In DNA, the CDR3 is TGTGCCAGCAGCTTAGTTTCCCTTGAGCAGTTCTTC. Translation gives CASSLVSLEQFF.

This rearrangement joins TRBV5-4 to TRBJ1-2, with D perhaps matching TRBD1 (6 bases). Trimming removed 5 bases at V and 2 bases at J, with 13 bases between. Per germline, CDR1 SGHNT and CDR2 YYREEE (reference sequence). This CDR3 has 14 residues. This chain's CDR3 is CASSPGARNYGYTF. Here the CDR3 DNA reads TGTGCCAGCAGTCCAGGGGCAAGGAACTATGGCTACACCTTC. Variable domain in full (rest from reference TRBV5-4 and TRBJ1-2): ETGVTQSPTHLIKTRGQQVTLRCSSQSGHNTVSWYQQALGQGPQFIFQYYREEENGRGNFPPRFSGLQFPNYSSELNVNALELDDSALYLCASSPGARNYGYTFGSGTRLTVV.

CDR3 loop: CATTRQGGIGYTF. Written as DNA, the CDR3 is TGTGCCACCACCCGACAGGGGGGGATTGGCTACACCTTC. The chain is built from TRBV6-5 and TRBJ1-2; 9 nucleotides agree with TRBD1. V gave up 10 bases and J gave up 7 bases; unmatched junction bases: 10. Germline lookup yields CDR1 MNHEY and CDR2 SVGAGI. There are 13 residues in the CDR3.

The chain uses TRBV29-1 and TRBJ1-1; no reliable D call. Germline values: CDR1 SQVTM, CDR2 ANQGSEA. CDR3 size: 13 residues. Trimming took 4 bases from V and 5 from J, leaving 14 bases between them. In nucleotides, the CDR3 is TGCAGCGTTGTCAGGTGGAGTTTTACTGAAGCTTTCTTT. This translates into CSVVRWSFTEAFF.

The table lists this clone with a count of one. The rearrangement uses TRBV28 and TRBJ2-3, with no clear D. CDR1 is MDHEN and CDR2 is SYDVKM in the germline V gene. The CDR3 runs to 13 residues. Trimming took 3 bases from V and 4 from J, leaving 8 bases between them. CDR3 DNA: TGTGCCAGCAGTTTGGCCATCGCAGATACGCAGTATTTT. This sequence encodes CASSLAIADTQYF.

The chain uses TRBV28 and TRBJ1-3, with D perhaps matching TRBD1 (6 bases). Germline values: CDR1 MDHEN, CDR2 SYDVKM. Trimming cost V 5 bases and J 4 bases, with 15 bases left between them. This CDR3 has 15 residues. CDR3 nucleotides: TGTGCCAGCAGTCCCCCCCAGGGGAGAGGAAACACCATATATTTT. Encoded protein: CASSPPQGRGNTIYF.

This sequence joins TRBV30 and TRBJ2-1, with D tentatively TRBD2 (7 bases). The CDR3 totals 14 residues. V gave up 7 bases and J gave up 0 bases, with 13 bases separating them. Germline CDR1 GTSNPN, CDR2 SVGIG (reference sequence). The CDR3 bases are TGTGCCTCGGGGGGCGATCTCTCCTACAATGAGCAGTTCTTC. As protein: CASGGDLSYNEQFF.

The chain joins TRBV7-3 to TRBJ2-3, with TRBD2 matching 14 bases. The germline V gene has CDR1 SGHTA and CDR2 FQGTGA. The ends lost 6 bases at V and 5 bases at J; junction bases unmatched: 13. The CDR3 runs 18 residues. The CDR3 reads CASRETGTSGGIGDTQYF. The CDR3 nucleotides read TGTGCCAGCAGAGAGACCGGGACTAGCGGGGGCATTGGAGATACGCAGTATTTT.

The genes are TRBV10-3 and TRBJ1-2; TRBD1 is a possible D gene (6 bases). Trimming left V 2 bases short and J 3 bases short, with 7 bases between. Germline V gives CDR1 ENHRY, CDR2 SYGVKD. The CDR3 is 13 residues long. The CDR3 DNA reads TGTGCCATCAGTGAGGGGGGCGACTATGGCTACACCTTC. This translates into CAISEGGDYGYTF.

This clone was detected only a few times. The rearrangement uses TRBV6-5 and TRBJ1-5; TRBD1 matches 7 bases. V shed 6 bases, J shed 7 bases, and the junction held 9 bases outside the gene matches. The CDR3 consists of 14 residues. The germline gives CDR1 MNHEY, CDR2 SVGAGI. The CDR3 loop is CASRATGQEQPQHF. The CDR3, as DNA: TGTGCCAGCAGGGCGACAGGGCAGGAGCAGCCCCAGCATTTT.

The V call is TRBV6-6, the J call TRBJ2-3; D is uncertain. In germline, CDR1 is MNHNY, CDR2 SVGAGI (reference sequence). The CDR3 spans 16 residues. Trimming removed 2 bases from V and 0 bases from J, with 12 bases in between. CDR3 sequence: CASSYGPVSSTDTQYF. The CDR3 region has the DNA TGTGCCAGCAGTTACGGCCCTGTATCTAGCACAGATACGCAGTATTTT.

The chain joins TRBV2 to TRBJ1-2; D is undetermined. The CDR3 is made up of 13 amino acids. Deletions cut 3 bases from V and 7 bases from J, with 12 bases between. Germline CDR1 is SNHLY and CDR2 is FYNNEI. As DNA, the CDR3 is TGTGCCAGCAGTGAGCTCCTTCTGGGTGGCTACACCTTC. This encodes CASSELLLGGYTF.

The chain uses TRBV29-1 and TRBJ2-1; TRBD2 might be the D (6 bases). V was cut by 5 bases and J by 1 base, with 15 bases left in between. Looked up from germline, CDR1 is SQVTM and CDR2 is ANQGSEA. The CDR3 contains 15 residues. DNA for the CDR3: TGCAGCGTTTATCTCAGAGCGGGTTCCTACAATGAGCAGTTCTTC. This codes for CSVYLRAGSYNEQFF.

The chain combines TRBV7-2 with TRBJ2-7; D is possibly TRBD1 (6 bases). The V and J ends lost 4 bases and 6 bases respectively, with 19 bases between them. The germline gives CDR1 SGHTA, CDR2 FQGNSA. The length of the CDR3 is 15 residues. The CDR3 here is CASSSVGGSSLEQYF. CDR3 nucleotide sequence: TGTGCCAGCAGCTCAGTAGGGGGAAGTTCCCTCGAGCAGTACTTC.